This T cell receptor beta chain came from a study of identifying expanded T cells in peripheral blood. Note on this clone: Its specificity is unknown.

Collection occurred without any documented infections or immune events in donors. Study-wide results and limits: Clone count variance between approximately two-week samples rose with total template count. Differentially abundant clones: 0.95 to 1.5 between replicates, 16.4 at 2 to 3 weeks, approximately 19 at four.

This CDR3 is 13 amino acids long. The ends were cut back, 3 bases at V and 4 bases at J, with 6 bases in the middle. The germline CDR1 and CDR2 sequences are MNHEY and SVGAGI. Data came from immunoSEQ multiplex PCR; TCRdb stores just in-frame clones and leaves some out. The table shows 100,000 to 150,000 clones, with approximately 80% occurring only once. The clonotype was recovered from a person aged 18-70 years in good health. The chain carries TRBV6-5 and TRBJ1-4, with no clear D. The sample consisted of blood. The CDR3 reads CASSYGNNEKLFF. The CDR3 nucleotides read TGTGCCAGCAGTTATGGAAATAATGAAAAACTGTTTTTT.